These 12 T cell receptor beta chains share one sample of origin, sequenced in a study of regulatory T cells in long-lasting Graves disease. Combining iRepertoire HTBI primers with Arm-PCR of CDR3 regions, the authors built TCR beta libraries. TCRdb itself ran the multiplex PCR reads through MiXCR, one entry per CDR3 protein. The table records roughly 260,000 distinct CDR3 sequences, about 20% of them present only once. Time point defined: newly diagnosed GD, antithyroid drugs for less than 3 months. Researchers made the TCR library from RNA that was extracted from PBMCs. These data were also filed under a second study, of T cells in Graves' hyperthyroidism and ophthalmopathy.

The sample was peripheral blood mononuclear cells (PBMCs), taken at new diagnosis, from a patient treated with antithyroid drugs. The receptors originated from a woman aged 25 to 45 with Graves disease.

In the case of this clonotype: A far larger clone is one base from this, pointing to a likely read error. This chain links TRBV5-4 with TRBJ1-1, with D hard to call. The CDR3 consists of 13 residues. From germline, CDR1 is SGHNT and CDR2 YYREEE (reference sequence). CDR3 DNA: TGTGCCAGCACCCCTCCGACGCCCAATGAAGCTCTCTTT. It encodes CASTPPTPNEALF. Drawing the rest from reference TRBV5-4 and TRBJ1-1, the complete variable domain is ETGVTQSPTHLIKTRGQQVTLRCSSQSGHNTVSWYQQALGQGPQFIFQYYREEENGRGNFPPRFSGLQFPNYSSELNVNALELDDSALYLCASTPPTPNEALFGQGTRLTVV.

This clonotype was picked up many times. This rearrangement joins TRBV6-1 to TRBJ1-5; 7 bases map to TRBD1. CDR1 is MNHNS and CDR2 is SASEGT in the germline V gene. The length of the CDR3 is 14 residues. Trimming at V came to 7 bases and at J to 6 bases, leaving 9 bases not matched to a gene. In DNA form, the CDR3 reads TGTGCCAGCAAGGAGGCAGGGGGGATTCAGCCCCAGCATTTT. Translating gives CASKEAGGIQPQHF.

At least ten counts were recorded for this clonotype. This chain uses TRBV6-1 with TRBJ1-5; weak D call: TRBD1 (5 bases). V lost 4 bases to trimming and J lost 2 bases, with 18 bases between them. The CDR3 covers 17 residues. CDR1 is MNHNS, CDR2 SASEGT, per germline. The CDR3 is CASSGGSRGRGNQPQHF. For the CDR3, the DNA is TGTGCCAGCAGTGGAGGATCAAGGGGTAGGGGCAATCAGCCCCAGCATTTT.

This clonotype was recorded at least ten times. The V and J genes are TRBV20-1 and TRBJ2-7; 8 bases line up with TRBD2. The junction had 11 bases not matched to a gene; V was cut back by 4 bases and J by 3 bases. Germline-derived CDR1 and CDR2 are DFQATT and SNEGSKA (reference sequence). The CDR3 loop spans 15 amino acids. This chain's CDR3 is CSAKPRGGGLYEQYF. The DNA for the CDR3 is TGCAGTGCTAAGCCCCGGGGGGGGGGCCTCTACGAGCAGTACTTC.

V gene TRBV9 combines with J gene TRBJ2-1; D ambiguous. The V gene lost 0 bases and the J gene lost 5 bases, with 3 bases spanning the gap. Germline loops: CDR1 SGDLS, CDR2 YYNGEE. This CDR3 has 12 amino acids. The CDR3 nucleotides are TGTGCCAGCAGCGTAGACGACAATGAGCAGTTCTTC. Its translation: CASSVDDNEQFF.

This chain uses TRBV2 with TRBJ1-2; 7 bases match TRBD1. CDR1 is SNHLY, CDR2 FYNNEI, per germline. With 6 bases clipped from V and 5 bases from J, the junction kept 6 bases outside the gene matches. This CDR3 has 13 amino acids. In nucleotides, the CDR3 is TGTGCCAGCAGGGGAGGGACAGCTTATGGCTACACCTTC. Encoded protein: CASRGGTAYGYTF.

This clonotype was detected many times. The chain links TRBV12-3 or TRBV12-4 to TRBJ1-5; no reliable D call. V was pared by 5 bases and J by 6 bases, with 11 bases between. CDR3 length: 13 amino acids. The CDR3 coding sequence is TGTGCCAGCAGTCCCGAAATGGTTCAGCCCCAGCATTTT. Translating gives CASSPEMVQPQHF.

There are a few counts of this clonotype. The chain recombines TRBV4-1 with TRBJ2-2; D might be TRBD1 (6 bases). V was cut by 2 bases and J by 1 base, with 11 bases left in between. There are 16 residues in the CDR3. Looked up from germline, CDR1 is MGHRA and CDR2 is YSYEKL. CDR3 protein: CASSQTPDRNTGELFF. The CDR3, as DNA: TGCGCCAGCAGCCAAACACCGGACAGGAACACCGGGGAGCTGTTTTTT.

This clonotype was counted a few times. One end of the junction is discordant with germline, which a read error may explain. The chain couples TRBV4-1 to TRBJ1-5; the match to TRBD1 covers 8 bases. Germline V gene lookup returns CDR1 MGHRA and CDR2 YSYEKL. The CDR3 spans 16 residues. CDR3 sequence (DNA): TGCGCCAGCAGCCACTATAGGACAGGGAGCAGTCAGCCCCAGCATTTT. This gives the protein CASSHYRTGSSQPQHF.

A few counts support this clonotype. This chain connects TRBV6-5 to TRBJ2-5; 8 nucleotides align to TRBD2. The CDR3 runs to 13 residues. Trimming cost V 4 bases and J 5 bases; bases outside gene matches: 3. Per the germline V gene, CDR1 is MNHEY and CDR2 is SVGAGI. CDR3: CASSSGGTETQYF. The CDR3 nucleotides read TGTGCCAGCAGTTCGGGGGGGACGGAGACCCAGTACTTC.

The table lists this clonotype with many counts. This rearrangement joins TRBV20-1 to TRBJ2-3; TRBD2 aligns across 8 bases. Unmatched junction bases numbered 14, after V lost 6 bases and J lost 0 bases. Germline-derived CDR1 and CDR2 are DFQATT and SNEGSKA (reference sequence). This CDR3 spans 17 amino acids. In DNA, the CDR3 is TGCAGTGCCAGGCGGAGCGGGGGTCACGTGAGCACAGATACGCAGTATTTT. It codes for CSARRSGGHVSTDTQYF.

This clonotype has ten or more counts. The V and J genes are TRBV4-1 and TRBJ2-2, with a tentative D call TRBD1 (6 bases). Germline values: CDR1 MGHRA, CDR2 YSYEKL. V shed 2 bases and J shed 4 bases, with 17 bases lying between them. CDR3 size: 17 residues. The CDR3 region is CASSQSPPGVGTGELFF. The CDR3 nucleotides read TGCGCCAGCAGCCAATCCCCGCCAGGGGTTGGCACCGGGGAGCTGTTTTTT.